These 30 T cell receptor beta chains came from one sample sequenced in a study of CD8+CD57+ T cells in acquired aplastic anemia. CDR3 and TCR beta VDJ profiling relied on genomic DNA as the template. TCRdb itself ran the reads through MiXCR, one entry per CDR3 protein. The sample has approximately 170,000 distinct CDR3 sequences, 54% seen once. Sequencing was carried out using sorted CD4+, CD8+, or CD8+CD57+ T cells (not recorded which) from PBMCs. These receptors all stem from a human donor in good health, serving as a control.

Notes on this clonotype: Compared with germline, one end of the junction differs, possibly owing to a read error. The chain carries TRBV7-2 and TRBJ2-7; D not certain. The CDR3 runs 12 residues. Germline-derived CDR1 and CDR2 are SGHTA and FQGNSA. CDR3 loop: CVSSLSHYEQYF. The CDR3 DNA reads TGTGTCAGCAGCTTAAGCCACTACGAGCAGTACTTC.

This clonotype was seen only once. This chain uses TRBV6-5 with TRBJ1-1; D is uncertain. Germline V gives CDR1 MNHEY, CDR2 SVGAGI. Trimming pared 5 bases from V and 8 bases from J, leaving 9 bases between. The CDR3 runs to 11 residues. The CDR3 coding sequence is TGTGCCAGCAGTGGATCGGCAGAAGCTTTCTTT. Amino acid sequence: CASSGSAEAFF.

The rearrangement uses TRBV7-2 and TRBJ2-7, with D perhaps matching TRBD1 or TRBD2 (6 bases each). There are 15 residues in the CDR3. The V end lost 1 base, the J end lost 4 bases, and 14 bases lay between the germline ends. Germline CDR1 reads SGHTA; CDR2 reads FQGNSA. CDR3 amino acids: CASSLEGGRTYEQYF. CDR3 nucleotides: TGTGCCAGCAGCTTAGAAGGGGGGCGGACGTACGAGCAGTACTTC.

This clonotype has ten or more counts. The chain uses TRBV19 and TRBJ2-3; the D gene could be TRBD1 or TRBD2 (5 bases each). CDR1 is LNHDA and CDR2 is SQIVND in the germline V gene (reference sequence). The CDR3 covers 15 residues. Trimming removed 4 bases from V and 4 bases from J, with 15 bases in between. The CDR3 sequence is CASSTRADGADTQYF. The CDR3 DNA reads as TGTGCCAGTAGTACCAGGGCGGACGGGGCAGATACGCAGTATTTT.

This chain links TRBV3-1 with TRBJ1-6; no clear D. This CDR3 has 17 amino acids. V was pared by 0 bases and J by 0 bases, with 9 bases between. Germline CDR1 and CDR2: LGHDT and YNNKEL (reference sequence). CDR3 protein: CASSQEGRSSYNSPLHF. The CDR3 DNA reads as TGTGCCAGCAGCCAAGAGGGAAGGAGCTCCTATAATTCACCCCTCCACTTT.

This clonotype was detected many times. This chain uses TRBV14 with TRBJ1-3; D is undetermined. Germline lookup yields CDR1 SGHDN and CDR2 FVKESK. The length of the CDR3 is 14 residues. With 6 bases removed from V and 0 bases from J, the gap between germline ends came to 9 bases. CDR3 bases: TGTGCCAGCAGTCCCGGCTCCTCTGGAAACACCATATATTTT. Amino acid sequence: CASSPGSSGNTIYF. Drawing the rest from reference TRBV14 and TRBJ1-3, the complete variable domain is EAGVTQFPSHSVIEKGQTVTLRCDPISGHDNLYWYRRVMGKEIKFLLHFVKESKQDESGMPNNRFLAERTGGTYSTLKVQPAELEDSGVYFCASSPGSSGNTIYFGEGSWLTVV.

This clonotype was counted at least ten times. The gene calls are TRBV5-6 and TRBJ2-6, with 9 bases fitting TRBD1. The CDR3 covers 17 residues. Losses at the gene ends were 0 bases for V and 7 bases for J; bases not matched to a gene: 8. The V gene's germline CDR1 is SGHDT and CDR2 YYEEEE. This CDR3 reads CASSLGHGTGTANVLTF. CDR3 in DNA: TGTGCCAGCAGCTTGGGACATGGGACAGGGACAGCCAACGTCCTGACTTTC. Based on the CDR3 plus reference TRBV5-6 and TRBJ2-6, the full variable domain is DAGVTQSPTHLIKTRGQQVTLRCSPKSGHDTVSWYQQALGQGPQFIFQYYEEEERQRGNFPDRFSGHQFPNYSSELNVNALLLGDSALYLCASSLGHGTGTANVLTFGAGSRLTVL.

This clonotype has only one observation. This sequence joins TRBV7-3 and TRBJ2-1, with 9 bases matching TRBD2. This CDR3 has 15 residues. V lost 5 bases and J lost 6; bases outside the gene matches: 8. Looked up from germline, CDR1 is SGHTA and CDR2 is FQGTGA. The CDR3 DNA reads TGTGCCAGCAGCACCCTAGCGGGGCAGGGCAATGAGCAGTTCTTC. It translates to CASSTLAGQGNEQFF. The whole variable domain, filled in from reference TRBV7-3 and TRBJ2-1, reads GAGVSQTPSNKVTEKGKYVELRCDPISGHTALYWYRQSLGQGPEFLIYFQGTGAADDSGLPNDRFFAVRPEGSVSTLKIQRTERGDSAVYLCASSTLAGQGNEQFFGPGTRLTVL.

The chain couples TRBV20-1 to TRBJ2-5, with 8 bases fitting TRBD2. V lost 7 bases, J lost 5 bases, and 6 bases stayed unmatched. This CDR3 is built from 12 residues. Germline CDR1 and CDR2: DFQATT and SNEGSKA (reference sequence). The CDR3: CSVGGGRETQYF. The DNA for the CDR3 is TGCAGTGTGGGCGGGGGGCGGGAGACCCAGTACTTC.

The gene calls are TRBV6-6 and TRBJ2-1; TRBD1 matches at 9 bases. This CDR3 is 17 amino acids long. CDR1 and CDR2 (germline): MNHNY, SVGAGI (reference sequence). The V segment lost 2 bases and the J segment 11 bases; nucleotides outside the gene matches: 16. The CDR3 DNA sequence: TGTGCCAGCAGTTACCTATCTACAGGGGGCCGCTTAACCCAGCAGTTCTTC. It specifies CASSYLSTGGRLTQQFF.

CDR3 bases: TGCAGTGCTAGAGATCGGACAGGGGGCTATGGCTACACCTTC. Translation: CSARDRTGGYGYTF. V and J are TRBV20-1 and TRBJ1-2, with 10 bases matching TRBD1. In germline, CDR1 is DFQATT, CDR2 SNEGSKA (reference sequence). After removal of 0 bases from V and 4 bases from J, the junction contained 2 bases not matched to a gene. The CDR3 is made up of 14 amino acids.

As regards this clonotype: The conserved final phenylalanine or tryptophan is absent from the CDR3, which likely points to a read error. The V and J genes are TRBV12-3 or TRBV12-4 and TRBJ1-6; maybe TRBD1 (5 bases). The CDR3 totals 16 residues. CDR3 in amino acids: CASREGLFAGGSPLHV. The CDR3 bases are TGCGCCAGCAGGGAGGGATTATTCGCGGGTGGTTCACCCCTCCACGTT.

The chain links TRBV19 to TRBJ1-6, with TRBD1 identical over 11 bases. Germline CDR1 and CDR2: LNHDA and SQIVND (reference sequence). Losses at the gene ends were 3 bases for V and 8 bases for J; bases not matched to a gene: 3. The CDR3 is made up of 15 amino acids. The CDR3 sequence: CASSMGQGGYSPLHF. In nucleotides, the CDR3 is TGTGCCAGTAGTATGGGACAGGGGGGATATTCACCCCTCCACTTT.

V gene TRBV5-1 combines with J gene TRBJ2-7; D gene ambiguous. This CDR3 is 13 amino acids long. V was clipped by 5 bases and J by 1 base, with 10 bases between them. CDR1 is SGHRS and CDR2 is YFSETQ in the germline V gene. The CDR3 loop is CASRGFGSYEQYV. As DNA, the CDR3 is TGCGCCAGCAGGGGGTTTGGGTCCTACGAGCAGTACGTC.

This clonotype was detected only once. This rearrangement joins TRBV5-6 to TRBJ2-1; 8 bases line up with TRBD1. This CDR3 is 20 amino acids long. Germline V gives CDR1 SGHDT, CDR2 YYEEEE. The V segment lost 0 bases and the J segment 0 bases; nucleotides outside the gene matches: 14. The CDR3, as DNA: TGTGCCAGCAGCTTGGGACCCCTCTCTACAGGGGGGAGCTCCTACAATGAGCAGTTCTTC. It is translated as CASSLGPLSTGGSSYNEQFF.

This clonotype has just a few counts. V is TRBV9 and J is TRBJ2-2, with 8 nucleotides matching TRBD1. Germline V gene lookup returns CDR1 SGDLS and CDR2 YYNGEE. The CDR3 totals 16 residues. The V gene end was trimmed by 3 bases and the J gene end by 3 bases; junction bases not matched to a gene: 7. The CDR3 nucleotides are TGTGCCAGCAGCGAAACCGGGACAGGTTACACCGGGGAGCTGTTTTTT. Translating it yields CASSETGTGYTGELFF.

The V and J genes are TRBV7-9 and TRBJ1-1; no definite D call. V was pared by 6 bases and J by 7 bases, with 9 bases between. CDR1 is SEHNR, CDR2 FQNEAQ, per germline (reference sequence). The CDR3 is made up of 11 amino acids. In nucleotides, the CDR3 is TGTGCCAGCAGTGGCGGCAATGAAGCTTTCTTT. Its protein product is CASSGGNEAFF.

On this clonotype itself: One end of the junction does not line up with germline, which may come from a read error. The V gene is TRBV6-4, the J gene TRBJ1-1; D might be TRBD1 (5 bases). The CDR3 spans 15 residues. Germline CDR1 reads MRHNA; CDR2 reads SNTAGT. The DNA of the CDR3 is TGTGCCAGCAGTGCGACCTTTCAGGGCAACTCTGAAGCTTTTTTT. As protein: CASSATFQGNSEAFF.

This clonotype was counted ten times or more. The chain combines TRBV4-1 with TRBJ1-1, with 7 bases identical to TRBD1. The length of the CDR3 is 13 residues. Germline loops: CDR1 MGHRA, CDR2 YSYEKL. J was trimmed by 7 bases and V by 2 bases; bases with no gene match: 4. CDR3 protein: CASSQPRGDEAFF. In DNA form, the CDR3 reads TGCGCCAGCAGCCAACCCAGGGGGGATGAAGCTTTCTTT.

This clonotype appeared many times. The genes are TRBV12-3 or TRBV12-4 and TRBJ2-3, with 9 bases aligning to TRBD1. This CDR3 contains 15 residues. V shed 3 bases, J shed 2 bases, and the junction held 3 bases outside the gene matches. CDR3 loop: CASSFRDRATDTQYF. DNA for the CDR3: TGTGCCAGCAGTTTCCGGGACAGGGCCACAGATACGCAGTATTTT.

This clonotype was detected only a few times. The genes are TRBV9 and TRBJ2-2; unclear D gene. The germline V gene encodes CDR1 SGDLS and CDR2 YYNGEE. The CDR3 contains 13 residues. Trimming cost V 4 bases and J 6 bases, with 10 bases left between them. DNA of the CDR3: TGTGCCAGCAGCCAATTAAACGCCGGGGAGCTGTTTTTT. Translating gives CASSQLNAGELFF.

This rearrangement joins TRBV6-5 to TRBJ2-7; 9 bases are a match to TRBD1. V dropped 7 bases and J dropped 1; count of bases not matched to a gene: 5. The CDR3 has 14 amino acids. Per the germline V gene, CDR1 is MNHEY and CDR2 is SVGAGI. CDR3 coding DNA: TGTGCCAGCAATCCCGGGACAGGGTCCTACGAGCAGTACTTC. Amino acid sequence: CASNPGTGSYEQYF.

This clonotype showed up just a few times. The CDR3 reads CAISDRGLAGARSTDTQYF. The CDR3, as DNA: TGTGCCATCAGTGATAGGGGTTTAGCGGGGGCCAGAAGCACAGATACGCAGTATTTT. The gene calls are TRBV10-3 and TRBJ2-3; TRBD2 aligns across 9 bases. V was clipped by 3 bases and J by 0 bases; unmatched bases: 13. Per germline, CDR1 ENHRY and CDR2 SYGVKD. The CDR3 is made up of 19 amino acids.

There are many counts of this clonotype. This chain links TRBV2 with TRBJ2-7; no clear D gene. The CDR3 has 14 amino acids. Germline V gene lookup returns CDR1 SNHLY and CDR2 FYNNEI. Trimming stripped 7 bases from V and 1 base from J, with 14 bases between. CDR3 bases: TGTGCCAGCACCCTGTCGTACACTTCCTACGAGCAGTACTTC. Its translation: CASTLSYTSYEQYF.

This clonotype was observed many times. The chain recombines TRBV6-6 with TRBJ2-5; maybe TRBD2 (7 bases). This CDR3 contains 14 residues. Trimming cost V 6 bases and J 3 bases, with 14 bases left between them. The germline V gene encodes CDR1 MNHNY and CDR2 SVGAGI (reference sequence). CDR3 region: CASRGGLGKETQYF. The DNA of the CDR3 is TGTGCCAGCAGGGGGGGGCTAGGGAAAGAGACCCAGTACTTC.

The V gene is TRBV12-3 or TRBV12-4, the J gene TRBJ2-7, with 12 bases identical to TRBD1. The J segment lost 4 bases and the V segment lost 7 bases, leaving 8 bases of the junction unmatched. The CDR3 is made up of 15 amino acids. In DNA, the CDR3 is TGTGCCAGCACCCCCGGGACAGGGGGCATGTACGAGCAGTACTTC. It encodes CASTPGTGGMYEQYF.

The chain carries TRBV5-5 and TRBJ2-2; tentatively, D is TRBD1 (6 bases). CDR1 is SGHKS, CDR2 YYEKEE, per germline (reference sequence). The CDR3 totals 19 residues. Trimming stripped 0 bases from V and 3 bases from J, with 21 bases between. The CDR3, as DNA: TGTGCCAGCAGCTTGGAACAGGGCCCTAACTATGGCTACACCGGGGAGCTGTTTTTT. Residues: CASSLEQGPNYGYTGELFF.

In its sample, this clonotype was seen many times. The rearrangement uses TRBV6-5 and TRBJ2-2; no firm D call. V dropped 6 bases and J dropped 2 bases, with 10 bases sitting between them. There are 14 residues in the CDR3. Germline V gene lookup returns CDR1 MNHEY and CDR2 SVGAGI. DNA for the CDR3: TGTGCCAGCAGGAAGACGGTAAACACCGGGGAGCTGTTTTTT. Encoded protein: CASRKTVNTGELFF.

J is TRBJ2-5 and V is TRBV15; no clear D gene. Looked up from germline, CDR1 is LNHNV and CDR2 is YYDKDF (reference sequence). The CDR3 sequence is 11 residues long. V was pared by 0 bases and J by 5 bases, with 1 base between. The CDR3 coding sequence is TGTGCCACCAGCAGAGACGAGACCCAGTACTTC. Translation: CATSRDETQYF.

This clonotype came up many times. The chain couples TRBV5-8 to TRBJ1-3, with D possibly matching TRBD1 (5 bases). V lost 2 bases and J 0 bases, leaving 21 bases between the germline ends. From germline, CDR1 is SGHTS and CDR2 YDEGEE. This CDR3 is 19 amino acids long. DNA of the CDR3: TGTGCCAGCAGCTTTATGACAACGGGGGTGCCCCTCTCTGGAAACACCATATATTTT. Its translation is CASSFMTTGVPLSGNTIYF.